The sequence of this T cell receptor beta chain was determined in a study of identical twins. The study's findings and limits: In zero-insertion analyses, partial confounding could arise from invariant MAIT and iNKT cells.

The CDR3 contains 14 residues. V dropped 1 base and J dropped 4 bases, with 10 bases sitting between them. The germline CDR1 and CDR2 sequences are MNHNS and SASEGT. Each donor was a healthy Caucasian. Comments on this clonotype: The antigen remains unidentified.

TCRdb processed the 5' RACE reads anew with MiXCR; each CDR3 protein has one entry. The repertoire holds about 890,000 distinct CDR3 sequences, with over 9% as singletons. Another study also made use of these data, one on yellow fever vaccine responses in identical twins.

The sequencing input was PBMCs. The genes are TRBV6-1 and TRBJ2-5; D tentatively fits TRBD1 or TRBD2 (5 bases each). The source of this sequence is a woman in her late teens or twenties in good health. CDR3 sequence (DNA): TGTGCCAGCAGTGAAGAATGGGGGAGAGAGACCCAGTACTTC. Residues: CASSEEWGRETQYF.